What follows are 10 T cell receptor beta chains derived from one specimen sequenced in a study of T-cell reconstitution after alpha-beta-depleted transplantation in children. As it was prepared, the TCRbeta library received unique molecular identifiers. TCRdb re-analysed the PCR reads in MiXCR, keeping a single row per CDR3 protein. The sample has approximately 650,000 distinct CDR3 sequences; around 14% are singletons. The sequencing used PBMCs, collected before TCRalphabeta/CD19-depleted stem cell transplant. Receptors were obtained from a girl aged 2-10 years with congenital amegakaryocytic thrombocytopenia, due to receive a stem cell transplant.

This clonotype was counted only a few times. J is TRBJ1-1 and V is TRBV5-1; the match to TRBD1 covers 11 bases. This CDR3 region has 14 residues. Germline V gene sequence: CDR1 SGHRS, CDR2 YFSETQ. The ends lost 8 bases at V and 8 bases at J; junction bases unmatched: 11. CDR3 sequence: CASAFGQGATEAFF. DNA of the CDR3: TGCGCCAGTGCCTTTGGACAGGGGGCCACGGAAGCTTTCTTT.

V usage is TRBV20-1 and J usage is TRBJ2-1, with D possibly TRBD2 on 5 matching bases. Germline V gene lookup returns CDR1 DFQATT and CDR2 SNEGSKA (reference sequence). CDR3 length equals 14 residues. Trimming took off 6 bases at V and 5 bases at J, with 17 bases between the two ends. CDR3 DNA sequence: TGCAGTGCCGGTCCCGGGAATAGAAACAATGAGCAGTTCTTC. Translating gives CSAGPGNRNNEQFF.

This chain links TRBV29-1 with TRBJ2-1; 7 nucleotides align to TRBD1. Losses at the gene ends were 4 bases for V and 8 bases for J; bases not matched to a gene: 11. The CDR3 is 14 residues long. Germline V gene lookup returns CDR1 SQVTM and CDR2 ANQGSEA. In DNA form, the CDR3 reads TGCAGCGTTGTTGTCAGGGGGACCCCGGATGAGCAGTTCTTC. It yields the protein CSVVVRGTPDEQFF.

This clonotype was seen at least ten times. The gene calls are TRBV11-1 and TRBJ2-2; D is unresolved. The CDR3 is 14 residues long. Per the germline V gene, CDR1 is SGHAT and CDR2 is FQDESV (reference sequence). Between the trimmed V and J ends, which lost 5 bases and 7 bases, there was a span of 14 bases. CDR3 nucleotides: TGTGCCAGCAGCCCTTTCCGGGTAGTCGGGGAGCTGTTTTTT. Translating gives CASSPFRVVGELFF.

V and J are TRBV6-5 and TRBJ2-1, with D unresolved. Germline-derived CDR1 and CDR2 are MNHEY and SVGAGI. V was pared by 6 bases and J by 5 bases, with 17 bases between. The CDR3 spans 15 residues. CDR3 DNA: TGTGCCAGCAGGCCTTCTCAGTCATTGCACAATGAGCAGTTCTTC. It is translated as CASRPSQSLHNEQFF.

Ten or more counts support this clonotype. V and J are TRBV20-1 and TRBJ2-1; D remains ambiguous. The CDR3 extends over 13 amino acids. The V gene lost 0 bases and the J gene lost 2 bases, with 5 bases spanning the gap. The germline CDR1 and CDR2 sequences are DFQATT and SNEGSKA (reference sequence). CDR3 nucleotides: TGCAGTGCTAGAGATTCAGCCTACAATGAGCAGTTCTTC. This gives the protein CSARDSAYNEQFF.

There are many counts of this clonotype. The J gene is TRBJ1-6, the V gene TRBV3-1; no firm D call. Germline V gene data show CDR1 as LGHDT and CDR2 as YNNKEL (reference sequence). The CDR3 loop spans 16 amino acids. The ends were cut back, 1 base at V and 2 bases at J, with 9 bases in the middle. The CDR3 DNA reads TGTGCCAGCAGCCAAGGTTTCGGTGCCTATAATTCACCCCTCCACTTT. Translating it yields CASSQGFGAYNSPLHF.

The table lists this clonotype with many counts. The chain carries TRBV20-1 and TRBJ2-7; 11 positions match TRBD2. Germline CDR1 reads DFQATT; CDR2 reads SNEGSKA (reference sequence). The junction had 7 bases not matched to a gene; V was cut back by 6 bases and J by 3 bases. The CDR3 consists of 14 residues. CDR3 protein: CSAQGTSGNYEQYF. In DNA, the CDR3 is TGCAGTGCCCAAGGGACTAGCGGAAACTACGAGCAGTACTTC.

This clonotype was seen repeatedly, ten times or more. The V and J genes are TRBV5-1 and TRBJ1-6, with D possibly TRBD1 on 6 matching bases. Trimming stripped 1 base from V and 7 bases from J, with 18 bases between. CDR3 length equals 17 residues. Germline V CDR1 and CDR2: SGHRS, YFSETQ. The CDR3 is CASSLRSPGARNSPLHF. In DNA, the CDR3 is TGCGCCAGCAGCTTGAGGTCCCCAGGGGCGCGGAATTCACCCCTCCACTTT.

The chain couples TRBV7-6 to TRBJ2-3, with 7 bases identical to TRBD1. From germline, CDR1 is SGHVS and CDR2 FNYEAQ. The CDR3 is made up of 13 amino acids. Unmatched junction bases numbered 8, after V lost 0 bases and J lost 14 bases. In DNA, the CDR3 is TGTGCCAGCAGCTTAGCGACCCGGGACAGCTTGTATTTT. Its protein is CASSLATRDSLYF.